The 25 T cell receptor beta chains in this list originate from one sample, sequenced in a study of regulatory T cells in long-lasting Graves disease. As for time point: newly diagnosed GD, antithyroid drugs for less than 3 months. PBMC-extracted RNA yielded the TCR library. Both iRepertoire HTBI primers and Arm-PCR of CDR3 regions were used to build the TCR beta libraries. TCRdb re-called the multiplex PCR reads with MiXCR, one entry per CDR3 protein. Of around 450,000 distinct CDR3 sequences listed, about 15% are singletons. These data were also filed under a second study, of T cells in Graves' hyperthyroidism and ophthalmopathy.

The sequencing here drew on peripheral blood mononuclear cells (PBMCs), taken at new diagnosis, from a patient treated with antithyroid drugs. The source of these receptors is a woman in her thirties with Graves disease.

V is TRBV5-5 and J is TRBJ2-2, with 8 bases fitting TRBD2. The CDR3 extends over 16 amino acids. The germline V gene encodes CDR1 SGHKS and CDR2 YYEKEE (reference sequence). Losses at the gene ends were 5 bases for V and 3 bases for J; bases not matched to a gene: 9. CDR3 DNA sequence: TGTGCCAGCAGTTCTCTCGGGCGGGGGGACACCGGGGAGCTGTTTTTT. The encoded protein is CASSSLGRGDTGELFF.

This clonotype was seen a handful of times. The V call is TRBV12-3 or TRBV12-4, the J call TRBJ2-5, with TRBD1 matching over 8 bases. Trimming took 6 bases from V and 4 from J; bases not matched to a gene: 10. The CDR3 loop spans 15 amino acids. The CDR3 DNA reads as TGTGCCAGCAGCCCCAGCGGACAGGGTGGAGAGACCCAGTACTTC. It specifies CASSPSGQGGETQYF.

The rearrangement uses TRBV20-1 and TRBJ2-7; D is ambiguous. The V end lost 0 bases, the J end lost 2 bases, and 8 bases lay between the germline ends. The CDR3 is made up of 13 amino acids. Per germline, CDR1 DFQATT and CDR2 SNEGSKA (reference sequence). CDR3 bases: TGCAGTGCTAGAGATGCGGTTACCTACGAGCAGTACTTC. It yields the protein CSARDAVTYEQYF.

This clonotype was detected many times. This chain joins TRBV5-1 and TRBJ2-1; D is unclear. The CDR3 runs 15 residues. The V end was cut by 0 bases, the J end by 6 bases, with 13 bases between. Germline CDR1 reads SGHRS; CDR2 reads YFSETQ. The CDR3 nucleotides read TGCGCCAGCAGCTTGGTTGCGGATTCAATCAATGAGCAGTTCTTC. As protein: CASSLVADSINEQFF.

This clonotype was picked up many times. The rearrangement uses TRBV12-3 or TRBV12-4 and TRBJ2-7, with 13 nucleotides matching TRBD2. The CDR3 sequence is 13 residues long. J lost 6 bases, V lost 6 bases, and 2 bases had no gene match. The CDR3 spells CASRRLAGGEQYF. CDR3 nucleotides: TGTGCCAGCAGAAGACTAGCGGGAGGCGAGCAGTACTTC.

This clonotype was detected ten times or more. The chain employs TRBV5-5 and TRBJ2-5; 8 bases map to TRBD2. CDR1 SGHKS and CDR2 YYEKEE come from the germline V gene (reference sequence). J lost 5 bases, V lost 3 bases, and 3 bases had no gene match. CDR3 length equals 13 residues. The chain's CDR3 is CASSWGLGETQYF. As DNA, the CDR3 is TGTGCCAGCAGCTGGGGACTAGGGGAGACCCAGTACTTC. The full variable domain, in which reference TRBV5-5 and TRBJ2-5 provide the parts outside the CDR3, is DAGVTQSPTHLIKTRGQQVTLRCSPISGHKSVSWYQQVLGQGPQFIFQYYEKEERGRGNFPDRFSARQFPNYSSELNVNALLLGDSALYLCASSWGLGETQYFGPGTRLLVL.

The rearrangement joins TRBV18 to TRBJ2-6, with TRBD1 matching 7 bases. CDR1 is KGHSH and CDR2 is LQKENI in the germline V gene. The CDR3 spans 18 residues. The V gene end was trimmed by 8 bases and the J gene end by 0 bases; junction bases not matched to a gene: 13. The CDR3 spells CASTSSGQDFSGANVLTF. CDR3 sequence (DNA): TGTGCCAGCACCTCATCCGGACAGGACTTCTCTGGGGCCAACGTCCTGACTTTC.

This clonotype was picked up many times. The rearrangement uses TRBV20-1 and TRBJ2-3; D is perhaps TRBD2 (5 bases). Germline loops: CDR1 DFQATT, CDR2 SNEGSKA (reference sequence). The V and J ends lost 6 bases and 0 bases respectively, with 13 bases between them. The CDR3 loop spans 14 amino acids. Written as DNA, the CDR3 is TGCAGTGCCAAATGGACTCAGAGCACAGATACGCAGTATTTT. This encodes CSAKWTQSTDTQYF.

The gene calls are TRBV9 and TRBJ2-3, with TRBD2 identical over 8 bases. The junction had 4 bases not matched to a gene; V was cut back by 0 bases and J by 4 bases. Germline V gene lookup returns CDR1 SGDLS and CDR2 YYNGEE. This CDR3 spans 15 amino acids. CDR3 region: CASSVVSGSPDTQYF. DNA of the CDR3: TGTGCCAGCAGCGTAGTGAGCGGGAGCCCAGATACGCAGTATTTT.

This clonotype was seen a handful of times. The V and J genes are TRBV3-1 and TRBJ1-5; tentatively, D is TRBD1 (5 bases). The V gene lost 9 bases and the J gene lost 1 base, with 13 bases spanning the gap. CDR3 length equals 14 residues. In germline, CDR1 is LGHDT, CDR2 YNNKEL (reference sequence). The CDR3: CASGPGRSNQPQHF. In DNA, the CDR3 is TGTGCCAGTGGGCCGGGGCGAAGCAATCAGCCCCAGCATTTT.

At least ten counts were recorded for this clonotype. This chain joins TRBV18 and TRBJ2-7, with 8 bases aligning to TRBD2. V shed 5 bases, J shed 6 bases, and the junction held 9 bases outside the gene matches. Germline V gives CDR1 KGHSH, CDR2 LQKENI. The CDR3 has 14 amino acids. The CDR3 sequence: CASSFREGLSEQYF. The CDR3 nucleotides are TGTGCCAGCTCATTCCGGGAGGGTCTTTCCGAGCAGTACTTC.

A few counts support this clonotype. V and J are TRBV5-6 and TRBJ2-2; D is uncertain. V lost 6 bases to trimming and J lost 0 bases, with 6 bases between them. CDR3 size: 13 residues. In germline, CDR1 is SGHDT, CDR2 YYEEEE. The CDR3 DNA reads TGTGCCAGCAAAGGCCCGAACACCGGGGAGCTGTTTTTT. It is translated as CASKGPNTGELFF.

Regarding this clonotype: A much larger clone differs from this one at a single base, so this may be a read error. Written as DNA, the CDR3 is TGCAGTGCTCCTAGTCCCCAATCCTACAATGAGCAGTACTTC. The encoded protein is CSAPSPQSYNEQYF. This sequence joins TRBV20-1 and TRBJ2-5; D remains unclear. CDR1 is DFQATT and CDR2 is SNEGSKA in the germline V gene (reference sequence). V lost 5 bases and J lost 11, with 24 bases in between. This CDR3 region has 14 residues.

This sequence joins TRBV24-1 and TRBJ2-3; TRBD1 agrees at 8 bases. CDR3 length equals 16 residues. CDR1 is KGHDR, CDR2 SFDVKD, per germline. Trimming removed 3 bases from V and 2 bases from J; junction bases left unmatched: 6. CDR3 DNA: TGTGCCACCAGTGATCCCCGGACAGGGCCCACAGATACGCAGTATTTT. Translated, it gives CATSDPRTGPTDTQYF.

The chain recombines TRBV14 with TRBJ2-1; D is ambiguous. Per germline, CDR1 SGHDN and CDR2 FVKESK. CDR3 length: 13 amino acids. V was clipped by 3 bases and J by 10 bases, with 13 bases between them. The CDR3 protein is CASSQYAPREQFF. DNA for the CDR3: TGTGCCAGCAGCCAGTATGCCCCTCGGGAGCAGTTCTTC. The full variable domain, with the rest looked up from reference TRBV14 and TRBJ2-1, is EAGVTQFPSHSVIEKGQTVTLRCDPISGHDNLYWYRRVMGKEIKFLLHFVKESKQDESGMPNNRFLAERTGGTYSTLKVQPAELEDSGVYFCASSQYAPREQFFGPGTRLTVL.

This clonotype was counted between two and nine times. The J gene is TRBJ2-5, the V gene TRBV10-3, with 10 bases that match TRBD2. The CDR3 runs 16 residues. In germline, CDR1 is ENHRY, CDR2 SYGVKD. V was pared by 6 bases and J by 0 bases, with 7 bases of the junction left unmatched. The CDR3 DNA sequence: TGTGCCATCAGCGGGGCTAGCGGGAGAAACCAAGAGACCCAGTACTTC. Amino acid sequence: CAISGASGRNQETQYF.

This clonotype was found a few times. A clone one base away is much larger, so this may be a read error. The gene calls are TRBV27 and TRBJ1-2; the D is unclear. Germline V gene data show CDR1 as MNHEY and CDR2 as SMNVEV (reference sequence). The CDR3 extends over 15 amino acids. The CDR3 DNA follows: TGTGCCAGCAGTGCCGTCGGGGTCAAAGACTATGACTACACCTTC. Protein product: CASSAVGVKDYDYTF.

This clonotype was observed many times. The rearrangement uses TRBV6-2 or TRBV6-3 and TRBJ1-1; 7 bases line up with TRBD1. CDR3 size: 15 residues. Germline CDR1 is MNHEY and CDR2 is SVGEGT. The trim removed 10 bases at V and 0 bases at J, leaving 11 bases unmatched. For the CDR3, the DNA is TGTGCCATCTCGAAGACAGGGATTATGAACACTGAAGCTTTCTTT. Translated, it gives CAISKTGIMNTEAFF.

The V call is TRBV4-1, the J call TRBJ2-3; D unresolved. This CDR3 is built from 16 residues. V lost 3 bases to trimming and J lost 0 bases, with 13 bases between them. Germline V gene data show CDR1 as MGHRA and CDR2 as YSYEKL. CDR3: CASSHRSSDSTDTQYF. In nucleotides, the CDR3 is TGCGCCAGCAGCCATCGCTCCTCGGACAGCACAGATACGCAGTATTTT.

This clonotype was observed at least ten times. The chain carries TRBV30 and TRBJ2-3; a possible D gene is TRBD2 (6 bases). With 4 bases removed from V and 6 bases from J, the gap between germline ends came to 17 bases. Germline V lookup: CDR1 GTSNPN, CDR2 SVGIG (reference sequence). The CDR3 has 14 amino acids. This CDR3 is CAWTVAAGVDTQYF. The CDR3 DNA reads TGTGCCTGGACTGTAGCGGCGGGTGTGGATACGCAGTATTTT.

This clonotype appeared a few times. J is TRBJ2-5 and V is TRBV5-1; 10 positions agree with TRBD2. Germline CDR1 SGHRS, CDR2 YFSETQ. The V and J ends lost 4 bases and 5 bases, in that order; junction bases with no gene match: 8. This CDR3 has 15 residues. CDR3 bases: TGCGCCAGCAGCCCGCCTAGCGGGAGTTTGGAGACCCAGTACTTC. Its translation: CASSPPSGSLETQYF.

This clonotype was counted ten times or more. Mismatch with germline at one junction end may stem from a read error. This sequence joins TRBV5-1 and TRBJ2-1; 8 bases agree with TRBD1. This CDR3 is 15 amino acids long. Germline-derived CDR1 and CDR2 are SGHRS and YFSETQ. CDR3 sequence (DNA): TGTGCCAGTAGTCCGGACAGGGTAACCTACAATGAGCAGTTCTTC. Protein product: CASSPDRVTYNEQFF. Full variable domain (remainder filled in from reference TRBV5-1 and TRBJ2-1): KAGVTQTPRYLIKTRGQQVTLSCSPISGHRSVSWYQQTPGQGLQFLFEYFSETQRNKGNFPGRFSGRQFSNSRSEMNVSTLELGDSALYLCASSPDRVTYNEQFFGPGTRLTVL.

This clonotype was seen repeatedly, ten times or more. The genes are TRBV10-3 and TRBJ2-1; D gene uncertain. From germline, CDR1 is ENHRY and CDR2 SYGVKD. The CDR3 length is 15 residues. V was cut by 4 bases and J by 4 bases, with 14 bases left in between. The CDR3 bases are TGTGCCATCAGTGGGAGCCGGAACCCGTACAATGAGCAGTTCTTC. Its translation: CAISGSRNPYNEQFF.

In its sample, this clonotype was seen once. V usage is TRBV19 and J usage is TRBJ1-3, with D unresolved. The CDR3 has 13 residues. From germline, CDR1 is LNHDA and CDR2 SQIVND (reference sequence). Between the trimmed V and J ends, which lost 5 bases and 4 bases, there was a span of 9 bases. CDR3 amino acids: CASSDTPGNTIYF. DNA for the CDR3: TGTGCCAGTAGTGATACACCCGGAAACACCATATATTTT.

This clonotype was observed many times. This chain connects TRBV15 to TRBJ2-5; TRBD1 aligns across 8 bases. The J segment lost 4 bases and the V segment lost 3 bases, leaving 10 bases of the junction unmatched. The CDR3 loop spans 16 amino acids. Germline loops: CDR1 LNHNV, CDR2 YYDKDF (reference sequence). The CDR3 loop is CATSRGQAGRGETQYF. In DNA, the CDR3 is TGTGCCACCAGCAGGGGACAGGCAGGGCGGGGAGAGACCCAGTACTTC.